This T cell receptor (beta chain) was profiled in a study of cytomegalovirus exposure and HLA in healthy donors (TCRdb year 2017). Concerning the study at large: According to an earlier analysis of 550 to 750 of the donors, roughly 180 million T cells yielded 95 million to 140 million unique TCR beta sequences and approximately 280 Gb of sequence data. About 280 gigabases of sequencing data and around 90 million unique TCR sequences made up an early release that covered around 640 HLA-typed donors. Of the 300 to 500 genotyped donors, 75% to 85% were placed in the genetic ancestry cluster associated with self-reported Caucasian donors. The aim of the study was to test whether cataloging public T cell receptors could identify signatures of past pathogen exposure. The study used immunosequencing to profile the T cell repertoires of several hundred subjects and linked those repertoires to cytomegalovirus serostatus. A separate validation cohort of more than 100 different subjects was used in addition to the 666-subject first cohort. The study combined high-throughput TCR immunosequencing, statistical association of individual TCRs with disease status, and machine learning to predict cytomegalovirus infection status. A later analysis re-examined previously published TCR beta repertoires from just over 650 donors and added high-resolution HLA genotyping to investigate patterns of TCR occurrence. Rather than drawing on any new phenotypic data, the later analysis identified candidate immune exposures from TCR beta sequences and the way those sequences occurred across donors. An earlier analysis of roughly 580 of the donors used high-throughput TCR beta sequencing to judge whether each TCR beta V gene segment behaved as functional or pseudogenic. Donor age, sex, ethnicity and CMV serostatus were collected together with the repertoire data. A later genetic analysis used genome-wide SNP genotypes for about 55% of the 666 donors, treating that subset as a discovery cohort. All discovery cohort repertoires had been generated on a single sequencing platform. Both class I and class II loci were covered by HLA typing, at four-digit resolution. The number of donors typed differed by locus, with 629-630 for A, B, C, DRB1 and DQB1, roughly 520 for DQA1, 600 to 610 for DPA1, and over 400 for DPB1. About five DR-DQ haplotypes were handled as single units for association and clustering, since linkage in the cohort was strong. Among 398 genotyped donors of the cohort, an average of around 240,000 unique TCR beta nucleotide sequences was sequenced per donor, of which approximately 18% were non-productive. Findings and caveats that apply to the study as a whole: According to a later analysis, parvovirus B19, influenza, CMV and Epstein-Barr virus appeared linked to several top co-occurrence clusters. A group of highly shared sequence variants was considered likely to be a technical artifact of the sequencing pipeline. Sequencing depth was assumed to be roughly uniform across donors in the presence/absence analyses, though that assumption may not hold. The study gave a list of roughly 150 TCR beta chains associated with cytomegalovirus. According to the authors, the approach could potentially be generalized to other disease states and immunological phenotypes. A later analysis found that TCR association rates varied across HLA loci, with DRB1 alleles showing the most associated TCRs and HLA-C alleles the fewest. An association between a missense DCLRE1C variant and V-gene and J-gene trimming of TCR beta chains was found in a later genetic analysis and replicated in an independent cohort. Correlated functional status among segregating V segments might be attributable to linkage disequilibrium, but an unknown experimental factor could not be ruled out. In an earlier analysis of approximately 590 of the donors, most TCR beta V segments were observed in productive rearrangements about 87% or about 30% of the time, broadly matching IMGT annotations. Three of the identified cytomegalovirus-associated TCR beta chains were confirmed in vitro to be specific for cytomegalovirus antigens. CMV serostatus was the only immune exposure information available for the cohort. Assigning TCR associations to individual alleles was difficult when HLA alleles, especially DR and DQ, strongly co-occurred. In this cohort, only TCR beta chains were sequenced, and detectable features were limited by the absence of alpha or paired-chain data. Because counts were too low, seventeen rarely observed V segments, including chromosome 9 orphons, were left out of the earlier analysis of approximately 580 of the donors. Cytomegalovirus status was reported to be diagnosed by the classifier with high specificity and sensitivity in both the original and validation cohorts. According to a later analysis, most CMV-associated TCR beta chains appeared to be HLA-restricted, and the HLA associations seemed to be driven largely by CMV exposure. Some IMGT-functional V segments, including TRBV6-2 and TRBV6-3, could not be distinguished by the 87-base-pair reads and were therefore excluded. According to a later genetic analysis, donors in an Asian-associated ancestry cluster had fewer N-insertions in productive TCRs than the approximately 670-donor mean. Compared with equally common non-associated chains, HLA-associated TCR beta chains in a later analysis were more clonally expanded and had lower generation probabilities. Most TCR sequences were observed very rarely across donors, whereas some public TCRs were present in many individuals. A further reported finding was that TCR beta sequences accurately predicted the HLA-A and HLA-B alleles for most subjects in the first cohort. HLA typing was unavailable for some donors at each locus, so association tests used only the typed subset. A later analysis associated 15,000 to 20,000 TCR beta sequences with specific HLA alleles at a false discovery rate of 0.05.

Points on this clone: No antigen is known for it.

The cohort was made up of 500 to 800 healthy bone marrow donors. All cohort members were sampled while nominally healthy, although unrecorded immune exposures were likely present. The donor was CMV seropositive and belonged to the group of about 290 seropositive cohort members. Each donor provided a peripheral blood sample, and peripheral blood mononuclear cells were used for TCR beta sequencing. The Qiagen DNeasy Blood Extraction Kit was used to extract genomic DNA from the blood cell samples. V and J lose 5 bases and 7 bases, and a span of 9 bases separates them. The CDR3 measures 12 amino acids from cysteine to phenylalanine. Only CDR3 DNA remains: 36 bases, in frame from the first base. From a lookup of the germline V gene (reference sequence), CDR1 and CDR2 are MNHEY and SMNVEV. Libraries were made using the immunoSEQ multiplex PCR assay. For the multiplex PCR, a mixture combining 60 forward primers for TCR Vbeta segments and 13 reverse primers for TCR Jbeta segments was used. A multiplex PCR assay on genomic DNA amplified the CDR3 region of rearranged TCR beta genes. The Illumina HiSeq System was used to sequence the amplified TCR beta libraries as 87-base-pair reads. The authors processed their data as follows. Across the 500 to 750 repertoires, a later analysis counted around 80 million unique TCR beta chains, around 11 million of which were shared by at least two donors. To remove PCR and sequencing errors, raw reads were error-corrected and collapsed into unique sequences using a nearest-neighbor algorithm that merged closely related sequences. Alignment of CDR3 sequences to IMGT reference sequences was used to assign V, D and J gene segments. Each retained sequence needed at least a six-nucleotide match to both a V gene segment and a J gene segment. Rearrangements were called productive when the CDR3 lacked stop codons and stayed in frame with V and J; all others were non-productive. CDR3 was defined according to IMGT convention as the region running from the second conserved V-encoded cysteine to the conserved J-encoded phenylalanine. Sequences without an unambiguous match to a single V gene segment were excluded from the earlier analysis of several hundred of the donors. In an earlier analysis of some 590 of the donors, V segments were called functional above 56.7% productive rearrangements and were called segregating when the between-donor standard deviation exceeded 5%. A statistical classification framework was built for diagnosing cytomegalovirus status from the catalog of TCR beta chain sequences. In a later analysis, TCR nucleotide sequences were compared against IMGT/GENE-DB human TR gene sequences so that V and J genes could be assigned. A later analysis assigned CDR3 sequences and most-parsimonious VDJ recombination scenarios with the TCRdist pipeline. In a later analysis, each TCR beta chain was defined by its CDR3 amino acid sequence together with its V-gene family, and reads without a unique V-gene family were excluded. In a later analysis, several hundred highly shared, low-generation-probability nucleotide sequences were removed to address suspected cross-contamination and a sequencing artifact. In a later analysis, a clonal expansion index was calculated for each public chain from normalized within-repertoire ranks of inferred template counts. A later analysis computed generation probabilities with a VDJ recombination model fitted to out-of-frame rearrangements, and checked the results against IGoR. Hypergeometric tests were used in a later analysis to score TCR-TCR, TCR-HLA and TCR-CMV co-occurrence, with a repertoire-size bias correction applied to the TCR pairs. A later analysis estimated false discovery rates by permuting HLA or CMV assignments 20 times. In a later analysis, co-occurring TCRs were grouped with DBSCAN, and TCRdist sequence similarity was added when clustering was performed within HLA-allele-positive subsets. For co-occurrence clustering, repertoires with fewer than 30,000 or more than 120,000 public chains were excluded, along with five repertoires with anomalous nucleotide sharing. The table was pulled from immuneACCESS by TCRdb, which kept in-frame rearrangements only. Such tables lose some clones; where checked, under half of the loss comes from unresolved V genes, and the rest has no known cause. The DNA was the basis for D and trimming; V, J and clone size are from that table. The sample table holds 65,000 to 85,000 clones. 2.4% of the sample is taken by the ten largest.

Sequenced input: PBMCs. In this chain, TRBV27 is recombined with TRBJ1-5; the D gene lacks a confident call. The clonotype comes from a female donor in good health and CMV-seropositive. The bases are TGTGCCAGCAGTAAAGGGAGGCAGCCCCAGCATTTT. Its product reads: CASSKGRQPQHF.